The 32 T cell receptor beta chains in this list originate from one sample, sequenced in a study of cytomegalovirus exposure and HLA in healthy donors (dated by TCRdb to 2015 to 2018). The library was prepared using the immunoSEQ multiplex PCR assay. For the multiplex PCR, a mixture combining 60 forward primers for TCR Vbeta segments and 13 reverse primers for TCR Jbeta segments was used. TCRdb stores this immuneACCESS table with in-frame sequences only. Part of the clones is absent; in the studies checked, under half of the shortfall reflects unresolved V genes, and no reason is known for the rest. The sample's table lists a count of fewer than 150,000 clones. 2% to 3% of the sample is taken by the ten largest. Material: PBMCs. All receptors come from a man aged 35 to 55 in good health and CMV-seronegative.

The chain carries TRBV4-1 and TRBJ2-2, with 7 positions matching TRBD1. The CDR3 runs 14 residues. CDR1 MGHRA and CDR2 YSYEKL come from the germline V gene. Unmatched junction bases numbered 3, after V lost 3 bases and J lost 5 bases. CDR3: CASSQRQGTGELFF. CDR3 coding DNA: TGCGCCAGCAGCCAGAGACAGGGAACCGGGGAGCTGTTTTTT.

V gene TRBV10-3 combines with J gene TRBJ2-3; the match to TRBD2 covers 15 bases. The ends lost 10 bases at V and 0 bases at J; junction bases unmatched: 11. CDR3 length: 18 amino acids. Per germline, CDR1 ENHRY and CDR2 SYGVKD. CDR3 residues: CATSPGLAGGWSTDTQYF. In nucleotides, the CDR3 is TGTGCCACCTCCCCCGGACTAGCGGGGGGGTGGAGCACAGATACGCAGTATTTT.

The J gene is TRBJ1-1, the V gene TRBV7-9, with D unclear. This CDR3 region has 14 residues. In germline, CDR1 is SEHNR, CDR2 FQNEAQ (reference sequence). Trimming removed 2 bases from V and 4 bases from J, with 11 bases in between. CDR3 bases: TGTGCCAGCAGCTTATTGCAATCGGGCACTGAAGCTTTCTTT. It specifies CASSLLQSGTEAFF. Complete variable domain (other parts from reference TRBV7-9 and TRBJ1-1): DTGVSQNPRHKITKRGQNVTFRCDPISEHNRLYWYRQTLGQGPEFLTYFQNEAQLEKSRLLSDRFSAERPKGSFSTLEIQRTEQGDSAMYLCASSLLQSGTEAFFGQGTRLTVV.

The rearrangement uses TRBV28 and TRBJ2-7, with TRBD1 identical over 7 bases. J gave up 3 bases and V 4 bases, and 6 bases lay outside the gene matches. The CDR3 has 14 residues. Germline V gene data show CDR1 as MDHEN and CDR2 as SYDVKM. The CDR3 loop is CASSSDRRIYEQYF. The CDR3 region has the DNA TGTGCCAGCAGTTCGGACAGGAGGATCTACGAGCAGTACTTC.

The V gene is TRBV5-8, the J gene TRBJ2-7; TRBD1 matches at 8 bases. There are 16 residues in the CDR3. V trimming: 1 base; J trimming: 0 bases; junction bases outside the gene matches: 6. Looked up from germline, CDR1 is SGHTS and CDR2 is YDEGEE. The CDR3 here is CASSLMTGVASYEQYF. The CDR3 DNA is TGTGCCAGCAGCTTGATGACAGGGGTCGCCTCCTACGAGCAGTACTTC.

The chain has TRBV27 and TRBJ2-3; 7 positions agree with TRBD2. Germline CDR1 and CDR2: MNHEY and SMNVEV (reference sequence). The CDR3 is made up of 16 amino acids. V gave up 3 bases and J gave up 2 bases; unmatched junction bases: 8. For the CDR3, the DNA is TGTGCCAGCAGTTTCGTTAGTAGCGGGCCCACAGATACGCAGTATTTT. Translating it yields CASSFVSSGPTDTQYF.

The chain has TRBV4-1 and TRBJ1-2; 7 positions agree with TRBD1. V shed 1 base, J shed 7 bases, and the junction held 6 bases outside the gene matches. The CDR3 loop spans 14 amino acids. CDR1 and CDR2 from the germline V gene are MGHRA and YSYEKL. CDR3 protein: CASSQAGDRVGYTF. CDR3 sequence (DNA): TGCGCCAGCAGCCAAGCAGGTGACAGGGTTGGCTACACCTTC.

The chain carries TRBV7-9 and TRBJ2-7, with TRBD2 identical over 8 bases. Germline CDR1 reads SEHNR; CDR2 reads FQNEAQ (reference sequence). The CDR3 covers 15 residues. Trimming at V came to 5 bases and at J to 5 bases, leaving 11 bases not matched to a gene. CDR3 sequence (DNA): TGTGCCAGCAGCCCGAACCTCGGGGGGGGGAACGAGCAGTACTTC. The encoded protein is CASSPNLGGGNEQYF.

The J gene is TRBJ1-1, the V gene TRBV2, with D uncertain. The CDR3 covers 14 residues. Germline CDR1 and CDR2: SNHLY and FYNNEI. The germline V and J ends were trimmed by 5 bases and 6 bases, with 16 bases remaining between them. In DNA, the CDR3 is TGTGCCAGCAGTAGGACCCGGGGAAACGCTGAAGCTTTCTTT. Its translation: CASSRTRGNAEAFF.

V usage is TRBV5-1 and J usage is TRBJ2-7; 7 bases are a match to TRBD1. V gave up 4 bases and J gave up 2 bases; unmatched junction bases: 6. The germline V gene encodes CDR1 SGHRS and CDR2 YFSETQ. The CDR3 runs 14 residues. Written as DNA, the CDR3 is TGCGCCAGCAGCCCCACAGGGGTCCCCTACGAGCAGTACTTC. Its protein product is CASSPTGVPYEQYF.

The chain joins TRBV5-4 to TRBJ1-1; possible D gene TRBD1, 6 bases. Trimming took 6 bases from V and 4 from J, leaving 16 bases between them. Germline assignment: CDR1 SGHNT and CDR2 YYREEE (reference sequence). The CDR3 sequence is 14 residues long. The DNA of the CDR3 is TGTGCCAGCACCTTACAGGGAGGGGCCACTGAAGCTTTCTTT. This translates into CASTLQGGATEAFF.

The chain recombines TRBV19 with TRBJ1-2, with 8 positions matching TRBD1. This CDR3 spans 18 amino acids. Germline lookup yields CDR1 LNHDA and CDR2 SQIVND (reference sequence). Germline trimming cut 4 bases from V and 5 bases from J; bases unmatched to any gene: 18. This CDR3 reads CASSTDTRGQGVRYGYTF. CDR3 sequence (DNA): TGTGCCAGTAGTACCGATACCCGTGGACAGGGTGTAAGGTATGGCTACACCTTC.

V usage is TRBV6-5 and J usage is TRBJ2-3; TRBD2 matches at 11 bases. This CDR3 region has 14 residues. Germline V gene sequence: CDR1 MNHEY, CDR2 SVGAGI. The J segment lost 6 bases and the V segment lost 10 bases, leaving 9 bases of the junction unmatched. The CDR3: CATRPSGGTDTQYF. The CDR3 DNA sequence: TGTGCCACCCGACCTAGCGGGGGGACGGATACGCAGTATTTT.

CDR3 in DNA: TGTGCCAGCAGCCCCGGGTCCTCGAAAGCTGAAAAACTGTTTTTT. Its protein product is CASSPGSSKAEKLFF. The chain links TRBV7-2 to TRBJ1-4, with unresolved D. Germline CDR1 is SGHTA and CDR2 is FQGNSA. The CDR3 is 15 amino acids. Between the trimmed V and J ends, which lost 5 bases and 7 bases, there was a span of 17 bases.

V is TRBV7-6 and J is TRBJ2-7, with D maybe TRBD2 (6 bases). The CDR3 has 12 residues. Trimming took 4 bases from V and 4 from J, leaving 8 bases between them. Germline CDR1 is SGHVS and CDR2 is FNYEAQ. CDR3 region: CASSWRGYEQYF. The CDR3 DNA sequence: TGTGCCAGCAGCTGGAGGGGTTACGAGCAGTACTTC.

The J gene is TRBJ2-1, the V gene TRBV2, with 8 bases lining up with TRBD1. From germline, CDR1 is SNHLY and CDR2 FYNNEI. This CDR3 contains 16 residues. The junction had 8 bases not matched to a gene; V was cut back by 4 bases and J by 3 bases. The CDR3 bases are TGTGCCAGCAGTGCGATTAAACAGGGGGTCTACAATGAGCAGTTCTTC. Amino acids: CASSAIKQGVYNEQFF.

V and J are TRBV6-6 and TRBJ2-7; D is ambiguous. Germline V lookup: CDR1 MNHNY, CDR2 SVGAGI (reference sequence). V gave up 8 bases and J gave up 3 bases, with 8 bases separating them. This CDR3 contains 11 residues. CDR3 nucleotide sequence: TGTGCCAGCCTCCTAGGCTACGAGCAGTACTTC. It is translated as CASLLGYEQYF.

The chain is built from TRBV5-1 and TRBJ1-5; a weak D match, TRBD1 (5 bases). The CDR3 loop spans 15 amino acids. Germline values: CDR1 SGHRS, CDR2 YFSETQ. V lost 0 bases, J lost 5 bases, and 12 bases lay in between. This chain's CDR3 is CASSLAGDSYQPQHF. The DNA of the CDR3 is TGCGCCAGCAGCTTGGCCGGGGACTCGTATCAGCCCCAGCATTTT.

The J gene is TRBJ2-1, the V gene TRBV29-1; 9 bases match TRBD1. The CDR3 is made up of 15 amino acids. Per the germline V gene, CDR1 is SQVTM and CDR2 is ANQGSEA. Trimming cost V 3 bases and J 0 bases; bases outside gene matches: 3. CDR3 amino acids: CSVDGDRASYNEQFF. The CDR3 DNA follows: TGCAGCGTTGACGGGGACAGGGCCTCCTACAATGAGCAGTTCTTC.

On this clone: Other DNA sequences in the sample encode the same CDR3. The chain employs TRBV6-5 and TRBJ2-5; 10 bases fit TRBD1. From germline, CDR1 is MNHEY and CDR2 SVGAGI. This CDR3 has 14 amino acids. V shed 3 bases, J shed 3 bases, and the junction held 1 base outside the gene matches. CDR3 amino acids: CASSYGTGEETQYF. The CDR3 nucleotides are TGTGCCAGCAGTTATGGGACAGGGGAAGAGACCCAGTACTTC.

The rearrangement joins TRBV7-2 to TRBJ2-3; 8 bases are shared with TRBD2. After removal of 4 bases from V and 6 bases from J, the junction contained 6 bases not matched to a gene. Germline V gene sequence: CDR1 SGHTA, CDR2 FQGNSA. The CDR3 runs to 14 residues. The CDR3 bases are TGTGCCAGCAGCTCGGGGGGGGCCTACGATACGCAGTATTTT. It specifies CASSSGGAYDTQYF.

The rearrangement links TRBV19 to TRBJ1-5; no reliable D call. CDR1 LNHDA and CDR2 SQIVND come from the germline V gene (reference sequence). Trimming removed 11 bases at V and 6 bases at J, with 17 bases between. The CDR3 runs to 13 residues. CDR3 sequence: CAPKVPPGQPQHF. The CDR3 nucleotides are TGTGCCCCTAAAGTCCCTCCGGGTCAGCCCCAGCATTTT.

The J gene is TRBJ2-7, the V gene TRBV19, with 7 bases matching TRBD1. The CDR3 has 14 amino acids. Trimming at V came to 7 bases and at J to 5 bases, leaving 11 bases not matched to a gene. The germline V gene has CDR1 LNHDA and CDR2 SQIVND (reference sequence). The CDR3 DNA follows: TGTGCCAGTACCGATTCAGGGGGTGTCCACGAGCAGTACTTC. Translating it yields CASTDSGGVHEQYF.

For the CDR3, the DNA is TGTGCCAGCAGCCTTCGACTAGCGGGGCCCACAGATACGCAGTATTTT. Protein sequence: CASSLRLAGPTDTQYF. This chain uses TRBV7-2 with TRBJ2-3, with TRBD2 identical over 11 bases. Germline CDR1 SGHTA, CDR2 FQGNSA. After removal of 5 bases from V and 2 bases from J, the junction contained 6 bases not matched to a gene. The CDR3 runs 16 residues.

The rearrangement uses TRBV23-1 and TRBJ1-3; 7 bases map to TRBD1. TRBV23-1 is an open reading frame, and its role is uncertain. V shed 9 bases, J shed 1 base, and the junction held 12 bases outside the gene matches. This CDR3 spans 16 amino acids. Here the CDR3 DNA reads TGCGCCAGGCATGAACTCACAGGGGTGTCTGGAAACACCATATATTTT. This gives the protein CARHELTGVSGNTIYF.

The chain uses TRBV7-9 and TRBJ1-1; 8 positions agree with TRBD1. This CDR3 is built from 14 residues. CDR1 SEHNR and CDR2 FQNEAQ come from the germline V gene (reference sequence). The trim removed 5 bases at V and 5 bases at J, leaving 7 bases unmatched. In DNA form, the CDR3 reads TGTGCCAGCAGCATTCAGGGGGCAGGAACTGAAGCTTTCTTT. Its protein is CASSIQGAGTEAFF.

The V gene is TRBV19, the J gene TRBJ1-1, with D perhaps matching TRBD1 (5 bases). In germline, CDR1 is LNHDA, CDR2 SQIVND (reference sequence). The CDR3 has 15 amino acids. Deletions cut 6 bases from V and 5 bases from J, with 19 bases between. CDR3 in DNA: TGTGCCAGTAGCCCCACGACAGCAGGGACTACTGAAGCTTTCTTT. Translating gives CASSPTTAGTTEAFF.

The chain couples TRBV2 to TRBJ1-1, with 10 bases that match TRBD1. Germline V CDR1 and CDR2: SNHLY, FYNNEI. The CDR3 is 15 amino acids. The V segment lost 4 bases and the J segment 0 bases; nucleotides outside the gene matches: 2. The CDR3 region is CASSGQGAMNTEAFF. The DNA for the CDR3 is TGTGCCAGCAGTGGACAGGGGGCAATGAACACTGAAGCTTTCTTT. The whole variable domain, filled in from reference TRBV2 and TRBJ1-1, reads EPEVTQTPSHQVTQMGQEVILRCVPISNHLYFYWYRQILGQKVEFLVSFYNNEISEKSEIFDDQFSVERPDGSNFTLKIRSTKLEDSAMYFCASSGQGAMNTEAFFGQGTRLTVV.

The rearrangement uses TRBV10-3 and TRBJ1-6; D ambiguous. The CDR3 extends over 11 amino acids. Trimming left V 9 bases short and J 8 bases short, with 8 bases between. CDR1 ENHRY and CDR2 SYGVKD come from the germline V gene. This CDR3 is CAIASDSPLHF. The CDR3 nucleotides read TGTGCCATAGCTTCTGATTCACCCCTCCACTTT.

The rearrangement uses TRBV28 and TRBJ1-4; weak D call: TRBD1 (6 bases). There are 16 residues in the CDR3. CDR1 MDHEN and CDR2 SYDVKM come from the germline V gene. V lost 7 bases and J lost 1, with 16 bases in between. CDR3 coding DNA: TGTGCCAGCAATTCTCCAGGGGCGCTAACTAATGAAAAACTGTTTTTT. This gives the protein CASNSPGALTNEKLFF.

The rearrangement links TRBV7-9 to TRBJ2-4, with a possible D match to TRBD2 (6 bases). Germline V CDR1 and CDR2: SEHNR, FQNEAQ (reference sequence). CDR3 length equals 16 residues. V was clipped by 4 bases and J by 0 bases, with 13 bases between them. The CDR3 coding sequence is TGTGCCAGCAGCTACCCCGGGGGTTTAGCCAAAAACATTCAGTACTTC. Translation gives CASSYPGGLAKNIQYF.

With regard to this clone: A junction boundary mismatches the germline segment, possibly from a read error. Here the CDR3 DNA reads TGTGCCAGCAGTGAATACTGGGCGGGGGTCGCCTTC. Translating it yields CASSEYWAGVAF. The chain employs TRBV25-1 and TRBJ1-2; D possibly corresponds to TRBD1 (5 bases). The CDR3 has 12 amino acids. Per germline, CDR1 MGHDK and CDR2 SYGVNS.